This passage covers 20 T cell receptor beta chains from one sample sequenced in a study of CD8+CD57+ T cells in acquired aplastic anemia. Sequencing involved patients with CD8+CD57+ cell expansion previously shown by flow cytometry. Both TCR beta VDJ combination and CDR3 sequence profiling were carried out. Genomic DNA was the template for this profiling. TCRdb reprocessed the reads with MiXCR, giving one entry per CDR3 protein. The sample contains 450,000 to 550,000 distinct CDR3 sequences, around 33% of which appear only once. Sequences were obtained from sorted CD4+, CD8+, or CD8+CD57+ T cells (not recorded which) from PBMCs. These receptors were collected from a human donor with aplastic anemia.

This clonotype occurred many times. CDR3: CSVENSGTGDGYTF. The CDR3 nucleotides read TGCAGCGTTGAGAATTCCGGGACAGGGGATGGCTACACCTTC. The J gene is TRBJ1-2, the V gene TRBV29-1, with TRBD1 matching 10 bases. The CDR3 spans 14 residues. V was clipped by 3 bases and J by 6 bases; unmatched bases: 7. From germline, CDR1 is SQVTM and CDR2 ANQGSEA.

There are a few counts of this clonotype. The rearrangement uses TRBV19 and TRBJ1-6; D is unresolved. CDR3 size: 16 residues. The germline V gene has CDR1 LNHDA and CDR2 SQIVND (reference sequence). Trimming removed 1 base at V and 7 bases at J, with 14 bases between. CDR3 residues: CASSIGGFQGNSPLHF. CDR3 nucleotides: TGTGCCAGTAGTATAGGAGGTTTTCAAGGGAATTCACCCCTCCACTTT.

The V gene is TRBV2, the J gene TRBJ1-6; D gene uncertain. Trimming took 2 bases from V and 6 from J, leaving 14 bases between them. CDR3 length: 16 residues. Germline values: CDR1 SNHLY, CDR2 FYNNEI. The CDR3 DNA is TGTGCCAGCAGTGAAAGGGAGCCTGCCGGTAATTCACCCCTCCACTTT. This codes for CASSEREPAGNSPLHF.

V is TRBV14 and J is TRBJ1-6; D uncertain. The CDR3 runs to 13 residues. V lost 3 bases to trimming and J lost 7 bases, with 7 bases between them. Per the germline V gene, CDR1 is SGHDN and CDR2 is FVKESK. Here the CDR3 DNA reads TGTGCCAGCAGCCACTCTAACAATTCACCCCTCCACTTT. Protein: CASSHSNNSPLHF.

This clonotype has at least ten counts. The CDR3 loop reads CASSIEARSSYEQYF. In DNA, the CDR3 is TGTGCCAGTAGTATAGAGGCTCGTAGCTCCTACGAGCAGTACTTC. V usage is TRBV19 and J usage is TRBJ2-7, with D unclear. Trimming removed 0 bases from V and 0 bases from J, with 9 bases in between. CDR1 LNHDA and CDR2 SQIVND come from the germline V gene (reference sequence). CDR3 size: 15 residues.

V and J are TRBV5-6 and TRBJ1-2; no definite D call. Per germline, CDR1 SGHDT and CDR2 YYEEEE. This CDR3 is 11 amino acids long. Trimming took off 5 bases at V and 8 bases at J, with 10 bases between the two ends. CDR3 loop: CASRTVGGYTF. The CDR3 coding sequence is TGTGCCAGCAGGACGGTTGGCGGCTACACCTTC.

V and J are TRBV7-8 and TRBJ2-4; D not resolved. Germline values: CDR1 SGHVS, CDR2 FQNEAQ. V lost 4 bases and J 3 bases, leaving 19 bases between the germline ends. This CDR3 has 17 amino acids. CDR3: CASSSSSVVGSKNIQYF. CDR3 bases: TGTGCCAGCAGCTCCTCCTCGGTGGTGGGCAGCAAAAACATTCAGTACTTC. The variable domain in full, with the rest retrieved from reference TRBV7-8 and TRBJ2-4, is GAGVSQSPRYKVAKRGQDVALRCDPISGHVSLFWYQQALGQGPEFLTYFQNEAQLDKSGLPSDRFFAERPEGSVSTLKIQRTQQEDSAVYLCASSSSSVVGSKNIQYFGAGTRLSVL.

The sample holds a few counts of this clonotype. The chain has TRBV14 and TRBJ2-1; D ambiguous. The V end lost 2 bases, the J end lost 4 bases, and 12 bases lay between the germline ends. Germline CDR1 and CDR2: SGHDN and FVKESK. This CDR3 has 15 amino acids. CDR3 loop: CASSQYLDQYNEQFF. The CDR3 DNA follows: TGTGCCAGCAGCCAATATCTGGATCAGTACAATGAGCAGTTCTTC.

The chain joins TRBV7-9 to TRBJ1-6; tentative D call: TRBD1 (6 bases). In germline, CDR1 is SEHNR, CDR2 FQNEAQ (reference sequence). The CDR3 extends over 13 amino acids. V was clipped by 11 bases and J by 10 bases, with 18 bases between them. The CDR3 loop reads CAPRAGDGSPLHF. The CDR3 DNA reads as TGTGCCCCCCGAGCAGGGGACGGATCACCCCTCCACTTT. The full variable domain, completed using reference TRBV7-9 and TRBJ1-6, is DTGVSQNPRHKITKRGQNVTFRCDPISEHNRLYWYRQTLGQGPEFLTYFQNEAQLEKSRLLSDRFSAERPKGSFSTLEIQRTEQGDSAMYLCAPRAGDGSPLHFGNGTRLTVT.

This clonotype was counted between two and nine times. This chain joins TRBV14 and TRBJ2-3; D might be TRBD1 (6 bases). This CDR3 is built from 16 residues. Germline CDR1 SGHDN, CDR2 FVKESK. Trimming took off 0 bases at V and 2 bases at J, with 12 bases between the two ends. The DNA of the CDR3 is TGTGCCAGCAGCCAAGAAAGGACAGCTCCCACAGATACGCAGTATTTT. Translating it yields CASSQERTAPTDTQYF.

This clonotype came up many times. The chain uses TRBV7-3 and TRBJ1-2; tentative D call: TRBD1 (5 bases). Germline-derived CDR1 and CDR2 are SGHTA and FQGTGA. V shed 6 bases and J shed 0 bases, with 11 bases lying between them. The CDR3 spans 14 residues. CDR3 coding DNA: TGTGCCAGCAGAGGGGAAGCTACTAACTATGGCTACACCTTC. Translated, it gives CASRGEATNYGYTF.

The V gene is TRBV11-1, the J gene TRBJ2-1; the match to TRBD2 covers 9 bases. The germline gives CDR1 SGHAT, CDR2 FQDESV (reference sequence). The CDR3 consists of 16 residues. Trimming removed 2 bases from V and 8 bases from J; junction bases left unmatched: 10. CDR3 sequence (DNA): TGTGCCAGCAGCTTATTAGCGGGAGCGCTCAAGGATGAGCAGTTCTTC. This sequence encodes CASSLLAGALKDEQFF.

This rearrangement joins TRBV6-1 to TRBJ1-1; 7 bases align to TRBD1. The germline V gene has CDR1 MNHNS and CDR2 SASEGT. The CDR3 is 13 amino acids. V trimming: 6 bases; J trimming: 6 bases; junction bases outside the gene matches: 7. This chain's CDR3 is CASRRQGRAEAFF. The CDR3 DNA reads TGTGCCAGCAGGAGACAGGGCCGGGCTGAAGCTTTCTTT.

This clonotype was seen many times. This CDR3 is CASSPLAGGVGEQYF. Written as DNA, the CDR3 is TGTGCCAGCAGCCCCTTAGCCGGAGGGGTTGGCGAGCAGTACTTC. The rearrangement joins TRBV7-6 to TRBJ2-7; a weak D match, TRBD2 (6 bases). V was cut by 5 bases and J by 6 bases, with 20 bases left in between. CDR3 length: 15 residues. CDR1 and CDR2 (germline): SGHVS, FNYEAQ.

Points on this clonotype: A junction end diverges from the germline sequence, so it may reflect a read error. The CDR3, as DNA: TGTGCCAGCAGTTACTCGCGGGGGGATAGCAGTCAGCCCCAGCATTTT. This translates into CASSYSRGDSSQPQHF. V is TRBV10-3 and J is TRBJ1-5; a weak D match, TRBD1 (5 bases). CDR1 ENHRY and CDR2 SYGVKD come from the germline V gene. This CDR3 is 16 amino acids long.

This clonotype was seen repeatedly, ten times or more. This chain joins TRBV2 and TRBJ2-5; no definite D call. Germline V gene data show CDR1 as SNHLY and CDR2 as FYNNEI. V was shortened by 6 bases and J by 0 bases, with 11 bases between the two germline ends. This CDR3 has 14 amino acids. CDR3 sequence (DNA): TGTGCCAGCAGCCAGCACACGAACCAAGAGACCCAGTACTTC. It yields the protein CASSQHTNQETQYF.

This clonotype occurred many times. The rearrangement joins TRBV11-2 to TRBJ1-2, with 10 bases matching TRBD1. CDR1 and CDR2 from the germline V gene are SGHAT and FQNNGV. V dropped 4 bases and J dropped 7; count of bases not matched to a gene: 6. The CDR3 contains 14 residues. CDR3 bases: TGTGCCAGCAGCTCGGTACGGGACAGGGGTGGCTACACCTTC. Protein product: CASSSVRDRGGYTF.

This clonotype was counted a few times. V gene TRBV6-5 combines with J gene TRBJ2-1, with 7 bases that match TRBD2. CDR1 and CDR2 (germline): MNHEY, SVGAGI. V shed 2 bases and J 8 bases; nucleotides not matched to a gene: 6. The CDR3 runs to 14 residues. CDR3 sequence (DNA): TGTGCCAGCAGTTACGTTAGGGGAGGGTATGAGCAGTTCTTC. Amino acids: CASSYVRGGYEQFF.

The sample holds a few counts of this clonotype. The chain has TRBV25-1 and TRBJ2-2, with 8 nucleotides matching TRBD1. Germline CDR1 reads MGHDK; CDR2 reads SYGVNS. The ends lost 4 bases at V and 6 bases at J; junction bases unmatched: 7. This CDR3 has 15 residues. Here the CDR3 reads CASSARTGFPGELFF. The CDR3 DNA is TGTGCCAGCAGTGCGAGGACAGGGTTTCCCGGGGAGCTGTTTTTT.

This clonotype was seen once. The V gene is TRBV2, the J gene TRBJ2-5; TRBD1 agrees at 8 bases. Germline V lookup: CDR1 SNHLY, CDR2 FYNNEI. V trimming: 10 bases; J trimming: 2 bases; junction bases outside the gene matches: 9. The CDR3 length is 14 residues. CDR3 bases: TGTGCCATCATTAAGACAGGGGAACAAGAGACCCAGTACTTC. Translated, it gives CAIIKTGEQETQYF.